What follows is one T cell receptor (beta chain) and its context. The study enrolled healthy HIV-negative adults without recent acute infections or vaccinations as donors. Partitioning of CD4+ cells yielded a CD45RA+ naive subset and a CD45RA-negative memory subset. This entry is derived from a study of shared clonotypes between healthy human individuals. The method was immunoSEQ multiplex PCR; TCRdb's version includes in-frame clones alone and lacks a portion of them. Of around 2,000,000 clones listed, 95% are singletons. The V end was cut by 0 bases, the J end by 3 bases, with 9 bases between. Per the germline V gene, CDR1 is GTSNPN and CDR2 is SVGIG (reference sequence). The CDR3 is 13 residues long.

The sequencing input was naive CD4+ T cells sorted from blood. Subset given: CD45RA+ positively selected. This chain connects TRBV30 to TRBJ2-7; D unclear. The TCR originated in a man between 18 and 29 years old in good health. CDR3 sequence (DNA): TGTGCCTGGAGTGTAGACATCCTCTACGAGCAGTACTTC. It yields the protein CAWSVDILYEQYF.